The rows below give T cell receptor beta chains drawn from one sample of a study of T-cell memory formation after mild COVID-19. One entry per CDR3 protein, called by TCRdb with MiXCR from the 5' RACE reads. In the table there are around 340,000 distinct CDR3 sequences, more than 15% of which are singletons. Sequenced sample: PBMCs or a T cell subset sorted from them (not recorded which). The receptor set was obtained from a man younger than 35 who had mild COVID-19 (a few samples of this study predate the infection). Cell type and time point are not known. Each CDR3 is given with its conserved first and last residue. Each record gives: clone size, V gene, D gene, J gene, CDR3 DNA, CDR3 protein. The D gene is left open where the match is weak. Clone sizes are given selectively: once, few, many, or a class where the clone is expanded.

size: NA; V: TRBV12-3/TRBV12-4; D: NA; J: TRBJ2-1; DNA: TGTGCCAGCAGTTTAAACGTCGATGAGCAGTTCTTC; CDR3: CASSLNVDEQFF
size: few; V: TRBV5-1; D: NA; J: TRBJ2-3; DNA: TGCGCCAGCAGCTTTGAGCGGACAGCAGAGGGGACAGATACGCAGTATTTT; CDR3: CASSFERTAEGTDTQYF
size: few; V: TRBV20-1; D: TRBD1; J: TRBJ1-2; DNA: TGCAGTGCTGATGGCAGGGGGCTGTTTGGCTACACCTTC; CDR3: CSADGRGLFGYTF
size: few; V: TRBV6-2/TRBV6-3; D: TRBD2; J: TRBJ2-4; DNA: TGTGCCAGCTTAAGGGCCCCCGGGAGGCAAAACATTCAGTACTTC; CDR3: CASLRAPGRQNIQYF
size: few; V: TRBV7-2; D: NA; J: TRBJ1-2; DNA: TGTGCCAGCAGCTTAGATCCAGGGTATGGCTACACCTTC; CDR3: CASSLDPGYGYTF
size: few; V: TRBV9; D: NA; J: TRBJ1-2; DNA: TGTGCCAGCAGCGCCGCGGGACCCACTAACTATGGCTACACCTTC; CDR3: CASSAAGPTNYGYTF
size: NA; V: TRBV20-1; D: NA; J: TRBJ1-2; DNA: TGCAGTGCTATCCGACAGGACTATGGCTACACCTTC; CDR3: CSAIRQDYGYTF
size: NA; V: TRBV4-3; D: NA; J: TRBJ1-1; DNA: TGCGCCAGCAGCCAAGAAGGACCGGCGAACACTGAAGCTTTCTTT; CDR3: CASSQEGPANTEAFF
size: few; V: TRBV6-5; D: NA; J: TRBJ1-1; DNA: TGTGCCAGCAGTACCGGGGCGGCGGCTGAAGCTTTCTTT; CDR3: CASSTGAAAEAFF
size: few; V: TRBV3-1; D: TRBD2; J: TRBJ2-1; DNA: TGTGCCAGCAGCCCCACAGCGGGGGCGACCAATGAGCAGTTCTTC; CDR3: CASSPTAGATNEQFF
size: few; V: TRBV6-6; D: TRBD1; J: TRBJ2-5; DNA: TGTGCCAGCATTGGACAGGGGGGAGAGACCCAGTACTTC; CDR3: CASIGQGGETQYF
size: NA; V: TRBV5-8; D: NA; J: TRBJ2-3; DNA: TGTGCCAGCAGAAGGACCAGCCCCACAGATACGCAGTATTTT; CDR3: CASRRTSPTDTQYF
size: NA; V: TRBV6-5; D: NA; J: TRBJ2-3; DNA: TGTGCCAGCAGGCACCTGTTAGTAAGCACAGATACGCAGTATTTT; CDR3: CASRHLLVSTDTQYF
size: few; V: TRBV28; D: NA; J: TRBJ2-3; DNA: TGTGCCAGCAGTCCCCCATCATCAGATACGCAGTATTTT; CDR3: CASSPPSSDTQYF
size: NA; V: TRBV6-1; D: NA; J: TRBJ1-5; DNA: TGTGCCAGCAGTCAGCAGGGGAGGGAAGATCAGCCCCAGCATTTT; CDR3: CASSQQGREDQPQHF
size: NA; V: TRBV4-3; D: NA; J: TRBJ1-4; DNA: TGCGCCAGCAGCCAAGATTCCGGGACCAATGAAAAACTGTTTTTT; CDR3: CASSQDSGTNEKLFF
size: few; V: TRBV27; D: NA; J: TRBJ2-3; DNA: TGTGCCAGCAGTTCTCTAAGCGCCCCAGATACGCAGTATTTT; CDR3: CASSSLSAPDTQYF
size: NA; V: TRBV20-1; D: NA; J: TRBJ2-2; DNA: TGCAGTGCTAGCGTGTGGGGGGGCCCCGGGGAGCTGTTTTTT; CDR3: CSASVWGGPGELFF
size: NA; V: TRBV7-6; D: TRBD2; J: TRBJ2-3; DNA: TGTGCCAGCAGCTTAGATAGCGGGGGGGCTACAGATACGCAGTATTTT; CDR3: CASSLDSGGATDTQYF
size: few; V: TRBV5-1; D: NA; J: TRBJ2-5; DNA: TGCGCCAGCAGCTTGATTCCTACATTCGAAGAGACCCAGTACTTC; CDR3: CASSLIPTFEETQYF
size: NA; V: TRBV11-2; D: TRBD2; J: TRBJ2-2; DNA: TGTGCCAGCAGCTGGTTAGCGGGGGGAACCGGGGAGCTGTTTTTT; CDR3: CASSWLAGGTGELFF
size: NA; V: TRBV6-5; D: NA; J: TRBJ1-2; DNA: TGTGCCAGCAGTTCGCCGCGGGCCCGGGGCTATGGCTACACCTTC; CDR3: CASSSPRARGYGYTF
size: NA; V: TRBV12-3/TRBV12-4; D: TRBD2; J: TRBJ2-3; DNA: TGTGCCAGCAGTGCCGGGACTAGCGGCCTCACAGATACGCAGTATTTT; CDR3: CASSAGTSGLTDTQYF
size: NA; V: TRBV11-2; D: NA; J: TRBJ2-2; DNA: TGTGCCAGCAGCTTAGTTCGAGGGATGAACACCGGGGAGCTGTTTTTT; CDR3: CASSLVRGMNTGELFF
size: NA; V: TRBV7-2; D: NA; J: TRBJ2-1; DNA: TGTGCCAGCAGCTTAGTAGGCTTAGAGCGGTTCTTC; CDR3: CASSLVGLERFF
size: few; V: TRBV6-1; D: TRBD2; J: TRBJ2-1; DNA: TGTGCCAGCAGTGAAAACAGCGGGGGATACAATGAGCAGTTCTTC; CDR3: CASSENSGGYNEQFF
size: NA; V: TRBV6-2/TRBV6-3; D: NA; J: TRBJ2-1; DNA: TGTGCCAGCAAGGGGGGCTTTATTGAGCAGTTCTTC; CDR3: CASKGGFIEQFF
size: few; V: TRBV6-5; D: NA; J: TRBJ1-2; DNA: TGTGCCAGCAGGATTACTAATAACTATGGCTACACCTTC; CDR3: CASRITNNYGYTF
size: few; V: TRBV20-1; D: TRBD1; J: TRBJ1-1; DNA: TGCAGTGCTAGAGGAGGGGGGACAGCAAGGAACACTGAAGCTTTCTTT; CDR3: CSARGGGTARNTEAFF